This T cell receptor (beta chain) was retrieved from a study of radiation and T cells in renal cell carcinoma (TCRdb year 2020). Background for the entire study: The samples were obtained from a clinical trial, where primary renal cell carcinomas were treated with 15 Gy stereotactic body radiation therapy and then removed by nephrectomy 4 weeks afterward. In total, about 51 samples underwent TCR beta sequencing: 25 or so tumors plus 27 peripheral blood samples. In the 40 to 60 samples combined, about 4 million unique CDR3 nucleotide sequences were found, encoding 2 million to 3 million unique CDR3 amino acid sequences.

The immunoSEQ kit was used, according to the manufacturer's recommendations, to generate TCR beta libraries from genomic DNA. To prepare libraries, a first multiplex PCR with proprietary primers was run, followed by a second PCR that added unique barcodes, and a bead cleanup was done after each round. Each sample batch included a kit-provided positive control reaction and a negative control reaction. The final libraries were assessed on an Agilent 4200 TapeStation D1000 ScreenTape, pooled by volume, and quantified by qPCR. Sequencing was performed on an Illumina NextSeq500 using a MidOutput 150-cycle cartridge, with 156 Read1 cycles, 15 Index1 cycles, and the kit custom primers. The pooled library was loaded at 1.0 pM, and approximately 20% PhiX control was spiked in. Processing in the source paper ran as follows. Vendor-processed data were analyzed in R, and a clonotype was defined as all T cells sharing the same CDR3 nucleotide sequence. In the clone abundance analyses, frequencies in each sample were normalized to that sample's 10,000 most abundant clones. Public T cell clones, which averaged fewer than five per sample, were excluded before analysis. Tumor-enriched and baseline blood-enriched clonotypes were defined by at least a 32-fold difference in abundance between compartments. Clonotypes expanded or contracted between blood time points were identified with a beta-binomial differential abundance model. Similarity between tumor and blood repertoires was quantified using the Baroni-Urbani and Buser coefficient, and groups were compared with two-tailed Wilcoxon tests in R. TCRdb carries this immuneACCESS record with in-frame sequences only. Its versions omit some clonotypes, under half of them owing to an unresolved V gene in the studies checked, with the rest unexplained. The V and J calls and clone size were taken over from that table, and D and trimming were inferred from the DNA. Within this sample are about 59,000 clones, with over 70% of them counted one time only. The ten largest clones take up roughly 8% of the sample.

Sequences LGHNA (CDR1) and YSLEER (CDR2) are obtained from the germline V gene. V loses 1 base, J loses 0 bases, and the germline ends lie 15 bases apart. The CDR3 goes from the cysteine to the phenylalanine over 17 residues. Only the CDR3 DNA stays, 51 bases, in frame from base 1. In the case of this clone: It lacks a known antigen. Nothing much larger sits one base from this clone, and base qualities are not available.

Sample time point, as interpreted from the label and publication: baseline pretreatment blood. Sample treatment or condition, as interpreted from the label and publication: 15 Gy SBRT to primary tumor, nephrectomy 4 weeks later. Serial peripheral blood from radiation-treated patients was sampled at baseline, 2 weeks and 4 weeks after SBRT to track tumor-enriched clonotypes. Renal cell carcinoma with clear cell pathology was present in all patients. Genomic DNA for TCR sequencing was prepared using the QIAamp DNA Blood Mini Kit (Qiagen). Samples were included in the analyses only if all quality control checks were passed. Overall results and qualifications from the work: No pretreatment tumor biopsies were available, so the baseline intratumoral presence of clonotypes could not be determined. Dynamics of the blood repertoire were not tracked past 4 weeks after treatment. With a single-armed trial design, the study had no way to address how radiation dose or scheduling affects the TCR repertoire. An increase in top tumor clonotypes in blood was observed from baseline to 2 weeks post-radiation, followed by contraction by 4 weeks, which was taken to suggest transient expansion of tumor-resident clones.

This clonotype was obtained from a man between 60 and 75 years old with renal cell carcinoma. Here the chain combines TRBV4-3 and TRBJ1-1; tentative D gene TRBD1, with 6 bases matching. The sample in question was blood, obtained from a patient whose treatment included radiotherapy and nephrectomy. The nucleotide sequence reads as follows: TGCGCCAGCAGCCAAGCACCTCACAGGGCCCTGAACACTGAAGCTTTCTTT. The translation is CASSQAPHRALNTEAFF.